The 29 T cell receptor beta chains in this list originate from one sample, sequenced in a study of blood T cells in healthy people across ages. Then a second PCR, running about 6 to 11 cycles, was carried out with a sample-barcoded 5' primer and a J-beta primer mix. TCRdb analysed the 5' RACE reads with MiXCR anew, one entry per CDR3 protein. The table includes hundreds of thousands of distinct CDR3 sequences, 25% detected once. These data also featured in a second study, about T cells of mothers and their children.

The sequenced sample consisted of blood. The receptors here all came from a boy aged 5-17 years in good health.

This clonotype was seen repeatedly, ten times or more. V gene TRBV6-6 combines with J gene TRBJ1-1, with D possibly TRBD1 on 5 matching bases. Germline CDR1 and CDR2: MNHNY and SVGAGI (reference sequence). There are 14 residues in the CDR3. V lost 2 bases to trimming and J lost 3 bases, with 10 bases between them. As DNA, the CDR3 is TGTGCCAGCAGTTACACACGGGGGGACACTGAAGCTTTCTTT. It yields the protein CASSYTRGDTEAFF.

This clonotype was seen a handful of times. This rearrangement joins TRBV14 to TRBJ2-1; D not resolved. Germline V gene data show CDR1 as SGHDN and CDR2 as FVKESK. Trimming took 9 bases from V and 0 from J, leaving 12 bases between them. The CDR3 is 14 amino acids. CDR3 sequence reads: CASGVRSSYNEQFF. CDR3 sequence (DNA): TGTGCCAGTGGGGTTAGGAGCTCCTACAATGAGCAGTTCTTC.

Only a few counts were recorded for this clonotype. V gene TRBV14 combines with J gene TRBJ1-1; unclear D gene. This CDR3 is built from 12 residues. The V end lost 10 bases, the J end lost 5 bases, and 14 bases lay between the germline ends. Looked up from germline, CDR1 is SGHDN and CDR2 is FVKESK. The DNA of the CDR3 is TGTGCCACAACGCCCATGGGGACTGAAGCTTTCTTT. This codes for CATTPMGTEAFF.

The chain is built from TRBV20-1 and TRBJ1-4, with unresolved D. V gave up 6 bases and J gave up 10 bases, with 12 bases separating them. CDR1 and CDR2 (germline): DFQATT, SNEGSKA (reference sequence). CDR3 length equals 11 residues. DNA for the CDR3: TGCAGTGCCCCGTTATTGGGAAAACTGTTTTTT. It yields the protein CSAPLLGKLFF.

Only a few counts were recorded for this clonotype. V gene TRBV5-1 combines with J gene TRBJ1-4; D ambiguous. The CDR3 covers 14 residues. CDR1 is SGHRS, CDR2 YFSETQ, per germline. The V and J ends lost 1 base and 6 bases respectively, with 10 bases between them. The CDR3 spells CASSLYQSDEKLFF. CDR3 coding DNA: TGCGCCAGCAGCTTGTATCAAAGCGATGAAAAACTGTTTTTT.

This clonotype was picked up a small number of times. The chain joins TRBV10-3 to TRBJ2-3; 7 positions match TRBD2. In germline, CDR1 is ENHRY, CDR2 SYGVKD. This CDR3 contains 15 residues. The ends lost 4 bases at V and 1 base at J; junction bases unmatched: 5. CDR3 region: CAISGGLAGTDTQYF. The CDR3 DNA follows: TGTGCCATCAGTGGAGGGCTAGCGGGCACAGATACGCAGTATTTT.

Note on this clonotype: A read error is likely, as this CDR3 ends without the conserved phenylalanine or tryptophan. V usage is TRBV13 and J usage is TRBJ2-5; 10 positions agree with TRBD2. The J call may be faulty, since TRBJ2-7 better matches the DNA end. This CDR3 contains 15 residues. Looked up from germline, CDR1 is PRHDT and CDR2 is FYEKMQ (reference sequence). In DNA form, the CDR3 reads TGTGCCAGCAGCTTACTGGCTAGCGGGAGCTACGAGCAGTACCTC. Encoded protein: CASSLLASGSYEQYL.

This clonotype was observed a few times. The V call is TRBV4-2, the J call TRBJ2-7, with 8 positions matching TRBD2. This CDR3 has 13 amino acids. The ends lost 3 bases at V and 5 bases at J; junction bases unmatched: 3. Looked up from germline, CDR1 is LGHNA and CDR2 is YNFKEQ. CDR3 sequence: CASSQTGGDEQYF. The CDR3 coding sequence is TGTGCCAGCAGCCAGACGGGGGGGGACGAGCAGTACTTC.

The rearrangement uses TRBV25-1 and TRBJ1-2; 10 nucleotides agree with TRBD1. The CDR3 is made up of 17 amino acids. Germline lookup yields CDR1 MGHDK and CDR2 SYGVNS. V trimming: 5 bases; J trimming: 5 bases; junction bases outside the gene matches: 14. DNA of the CDR3: TGTGCCAGCAGTCCGTTAACCGGGACAGGGGTCGAGTATGGCTACACCTTC. It translates to CASSPLTGTGVEYGYTF.

The chain combines TRBV7-9 with TRBJ2-5, with D tentatively TRBD1 or TRBD2 (5 bases each). Germline V gives CDR1 SEHNR, CDR2 FQNEAQ (reference sequence). Trimming shortened V by 0 bases and J by 3 bases, and 8 bases separated the two germline ends. This CDR3 spans 14 amino acids. Here the CDR3 reads CASSLAGTEETQYF. CDR3 nucleotide sequence: TGTGCCAGCAGCTTAGCGGGGACGGAAGAGACCCAGTACTTC.

The rearrangement links TRBV2 to TRBJ2-1; possible D gene TRBD2, 6 bases. This CDR3 has 16 residues. The V and J ends lost 0 bases and 2 bases respectively, with 11 bases between them. Germline CDR1 reads SNHLY; CDR2 reads FYNNEI. The CDR3: CASSEADRLAYNEQFF. DNA of the CDR3: TGTGCCAGCAGTGAAGCAGATAGACTAGCCTACAATGAGCAGTTCTTC.

This clonotype was counted a few times. The chain recombines TRBV7-2 with TRBJ2-1; D is unclear. The length of the CDR3 is 15 residues. V was clipped by 1 base and J by 8 bases, with 15 bases between them. The V gene's germline CDR1 is SGHTA and CDR2 FQGNSA. CDR3 sequence (DNA): TGTGCCAGCAGCTTAGATGTTAGGCTCCCCTATGAGCAGTTCTTC. It specifies CASSLDVRLPYEQFF.

This chain links TRBV2 with TRBJ2-3; D is unresolved. Deletions cut 6 bases from V and 2 bases from J, with 9 bases between. This CDR3 is 13 amino acids long. Per germline, CDR1 SNHLY and CDR2 FYNNEI. In nucleotides, the CDR3 is TGTGCCAGCAGCCTTACCTACACAGATACGCAGTATTTT. It yields the protein CASSLTYTDTQYF.

The rearrangement joins TRBV5-5 to TRBJ1-4, with D unclear. Germline assignment: CDR1 SGHKS and CDR2 YYEKEE (reference sequence). V was clipped by 0 bases and J by 0 bases, with 12 bases between them. The CDR3 is 17 residues long. The CDR3 spells CASSLEGWAATNEKLFF. CDR3 nucleotide sequence: TGTGCCAGCAGCTTGGAAGGGTGGGCTGCAACTAATGAAAAACTGTTTTTT. Variable domain in full (rest from reference TRBV5-5 and TRBJ1-4): DAGVTQSPTHLIKTRGQQVTLRCSPISGHKSVSWYQQVLGQGPQFIFQYYEKEERGRGNFPDRFSARQFPNYSSELNVNALLLGDSALYLCASSLEGWAATNEKLFFGSGTQLSVL.

About this clonotype: At one boundary the junction diverges from the germline segment, which might be a read error. The CDR3 bases are TGTGCCAGCAACTTAGATCTTCTCAATGAGCAGTTCTTC. Its translation: CASNLDLLNEQFF. This sequence joins TRBV11-2 and TRBJ2-1, with unresolved D. Germline V gene lookup returns CDR1 SGHAT and CDR2 FQNNGV. CDR3 size: 13 residues.

This clonotype appeared a few times. The V gene is TRBV14, the J gene TRBJ2-5; D remains unclear. The J call may be mistaken, given a closer DNA end match to TRBJ2-7. This CDR3 has 14 amino acids. From germline, CDR1 is SGHDN and CDR2 FVKESK. The CDR3 is CASSQSAGTYEQYF. The CDR3 DNA sequence: TGTGCCAGCAGCCAATCCGCCGGCACCTACGAGCAGTACTTC.

The chain is built from TRBV5-1 and TRBJ2-1; 7 positions agree with TRBD2. Germline V gene lookup returns CDR1 SGHRS and CDR2 YFSETQ. V gave up 1 base and J gave up 7 bases; unmatched junction bases: 11. The CDR3 has 16 residues. CDR3 sequence: CASSLTLADGQNEQFF. CDR3 DNA sequence: TGCGCCAGCAGCTTGACTCTAGCGGACGGTCAAAATGAGCAGTTCTTC.

This clonotype was observed a few times. The chain employs TRBV9 and TRBJ2-5; no reliable D call. The CDR3 runs to 15 residues. V lost 0 bases and J lost 4, with 13 bases in between. Germline CDR1 and CDR2: SGDLS and YYNGEE. CDR3 protein: CASSVDEGRLETQYF. The CDR3 DNA sequence: TGTGCCAGCAGCGTAGACGAAGGCCGCTTAGAGACCCAGTACTTC.

The chain combines TRBV5-1 with TRBJ2-6, with TRBD1 as a possible D gene (6 bases). V lost 4 bases to trimming and J lost 0 bases, with 17 bases between them. Germline CDR1 SGHRS, CDR2 YFSETQ. This CDR3 contains 18 residues. The CDR3 nucleotides read TGCGCCAGCAGCCCGGGACACCTTCTAAACTCTGGGGCCAACGTCCTGACTTTC. Encoded protein: CASSPGHLLNSGANVLTF.

This clonotype came up a few times. The rearrangement uses TRBV10-3 and TRBJ2-7, with TRBD2 matching 9 bases. V shed 0 bases and J 2 bases; nucleotides not matched to a gene: 5. Per the germline V gene, CDR1 is ENHRY and CDR2 is SYGVKD. The CDR3 is 16 residues long. The CDR3 sequence is CAISESSGRTPYEQYF. CDR3 nucleotide sequence: TGTGCCATCAGTGAGTCTAGCGGGAGAACCCCCTACGAGCAGTACTTC.

The V and J genes are TRBV27 and TRBJ2-3; 9 nucleotides agree with TRBD2. After removal of 1 base from V and 3 bases from J, the junction contained 5 bases not matched to a gene. The CDR3 has 16 residues. CDR1 is MNHEY, CDR2 SMNVEV, per germline (reference sequence). The CDR3 nucleotides are TGTGCCAGCAGTTTATTTCGGCGGGAGGGGACAGATACGCAGTATTTT. It is translated as CASSLFRREGTDTQYF.

The chain links TRBV20-1 to TRBJ2-7; TRBD2 agrees at 8 bases. The V gene end was trimmed by 5 bases and the J gene end by 3 bases; junction bases not matched to a gene: 6. Germline assignment: CDR1 DFQATT and CDR2 SNEGSKA (reference sequence). There are 13 residues in the CDR3. The DNA of the CDR3 is TGCAGTGCTGGGACTAGTATCAACTACGAGCAGTACTTC. It is translated as CSAGTSINYEQYF.

This clonotype was seen only a few times. The chain links TRBV29-1 to TRBJ2-7, with D unclear. Trimming took off 4 bases at V and 0 bases at J, with 16 bases between the two ends. Looked up from germline, CDR1 is SQVTM and CDR2 is ANQGSEA. This CDR3 has 15 amino acids. The CDR3 region has the DNA TGCAGCGTTGCCTCTGGTTGGGTGGGCTCCTACGAGCAGTACTTC. This gives the protein CSVASGWVGSYEQYF.

The sample holds many counts of this clonotype. The CDR3 nucleotides read TGTGCCAGCAGCTCCTCACAGGGGTCCTACGAGCAGTACTTC. Encoded protein: CASSSSQGSYEQYF. The J gene is TRBJ2-7, the V gene TRBV11-2; 7 positions agree with TRBD1. Germline assignment: CDR1 SGHAT and CDR2 FQNNGV. The length of the CDR3 is 14 residues. J was trimmed by 1 base and V by 4 bases; bases with no gene match: 4. Complete variable domain (other parts from reference TRBV11-2 and TRBJ2-7): EAGVAQSPRYKIIEKRQSVAFWCNPISGHATLYWYQQILGQGPKLLIQFQNNGVVDDSQLPKDRFSAERLKGVDSTLKIQPAKLEDSAVYLCASSSSQGSYEQYFGPGTRLTVT.

This clonotype was counted a few times. Mismatch with germline at one junction end may stem from a read error. V and J are TRBV5-1 and TRBJ1-4, with 7 bases lining up with TRBD1. From germline, CDR1 is SGHRS and CDR2 YFSETQ. CDR3 length equals 14 residues. The CDR3 is CASSYDRAKEKLFF. CDR3 sequence (DNA): TGCGCCAGCAGCTACGACAGGGCTAAGGAAAAACTGTTTTTT.

Of note for this clonotype: An end of the junction differs from the germline gene, which may be a read error. The chain combines TRBV6-6 with TRBJ1-1; the D gene is possibly TRBD1 (5 bases). Germline CDR1 is MNHNY and CDR2 is SVGAGI (reference sequence). The CDR3 spans 13 residues. CDR3 in amino acids: CVSSYEVGLEAFF. As DNA, the CDR3 is TGTGTCAGCAGTTACGAGGTGGGGCTTGAAGCTTTCTTT.

About this clonotype: The junction and the germline gene differ at one end; a read error may be behind it. J is TRBJ2-2 and V is TRBV7-2; possible D gene TRBD2, 5 bases. In germline, CDR1 is SGHTA, CDR2 FQGNSA. There are 16 residues in the CDR3. CDR3 residues: CAGSLVVLGNTGELFF. The CDR3 region has the DNA TGTGCCGGCAGCTTAGTAGTACTAGGGAACACCGGGGAGCTGTTTTTT.

Comment on this clonotype: This may be a read error: a much more frequent sequence differs by one nucleotide. The chain uses TRBV20-1 and TRBJ2-1, with no clear D. Germline CDR1 is DFQATT and CDR2 is SNEGSKA (reference sequence). The CDR3 sequence is 13 residues long. The CDR3 protein is CSASLGSYDEQFF. CDR3 DNA sequence: TGCAGTGCTAGTCTAGGCTCCTACGATGAGCAGTTCTTC.

V is TRBV10-3 and J is TRBJ1-2; possibly TRBD1 for D (5 bases). Per the germline V gene, CDR1 is ENHRY and CDR2 is SYGVKD. This CDR3 region has 13 residues. V lost 6 bases and J 6 bases, leaving 14 bases between the germline ends. CDR3 sequence: CAIRAGTGDGYTF. As DNA, the CDR3 is TGTGCCATCAGGGCAGGGACGGGGGATGGCTACACCTTC.